This T cell receptor (beta chain) was found in a study of T cell changes during pregnancy in multiple sclerosis. CDR3 length: 11 amino acids. V gave up 5 bases and J gave up 12 bases, with 13 bases separating them. Germline lookup yields CDR1 MNHEY and CDR2 SMNVEV (reference sequence). The assay was immunoSEQ multiplex PCR, and TCRdb's table has in-frame clones only and misses some. The sample consists of 30,000 to 45,000 clones, just over 90% of them appearing once. This sample comprised peripheral blood, obtained before pregnancy. The chain employs TRBV27 and TRBJ2-5, with D possibly matching TRBD2 (6 bases). The receptor's source is a female donor with multiple sclerosis, enrolled in a pregnancy study. This CDR3 reads CASSPGLKEYF. CDR3 coding DNA: TGTGCCAGCAGTCCGGGACTCAAAGAGTACTTC.